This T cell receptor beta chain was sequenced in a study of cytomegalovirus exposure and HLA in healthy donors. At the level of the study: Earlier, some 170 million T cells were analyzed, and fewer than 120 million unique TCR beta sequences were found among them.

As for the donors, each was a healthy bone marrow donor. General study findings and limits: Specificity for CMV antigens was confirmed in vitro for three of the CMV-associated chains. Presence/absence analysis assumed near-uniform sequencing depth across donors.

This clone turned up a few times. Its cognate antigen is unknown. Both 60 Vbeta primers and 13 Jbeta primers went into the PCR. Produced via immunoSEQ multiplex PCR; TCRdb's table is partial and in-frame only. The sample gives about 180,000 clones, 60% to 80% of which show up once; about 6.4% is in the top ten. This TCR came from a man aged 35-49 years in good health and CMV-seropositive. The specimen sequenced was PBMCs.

CDR3: CASSQPGTSGRAEQFF. CDR3 nucleotide sequence: TGCGCCAGCAGCCAACCTGGGACTAGCGGGAGGGCCGAGCAGTTCTTC. The rearrangement links TRBV4-1 to TRBJ2-1, with 16 bases that match TRBD2. CDR3 length equals 16 residues. V dropped 2 bases and J dropped 10; count of bases not matched to a gene: 5. Germline-derived CDR1 and CDR2 are MGHRA and YSYEKL.